One sample yielded the 32 T cell receptor beta chains listed below, sequenced in a study of T-cell reconstitution after alpha-beta-depleted transplantation in children. Unique molecular identifiers were built into the TCRbeta library. TCRdb fed the PCR reads into MiXCR, producing one record per CDR3 protein. Among approximately 490,000 distinct CDR3 sequences listed, roughly 10% were seen once. The sample here was PBMCs, taken before TCRalphabeta/CD19-depleted stem cell transplant. These TCRs come from a child aged 2-15 years with inherited bone marrow failure, due to receive a stem cell transplant.

This clonotype has a handful of counts. The chain recombines TRBV20-1 with TRBJ1-2; no definite D call. V was trimmed by 4 bases and J by 8 bases, leaving 11 bases between them. Germline assignment: CDR1 DFQATT and CDR2 SNEGSKA (reference sequence). CDR3 length equals 11 residues. In nucleotides, the CDR3 is TGCAGTGCTACCGTGGAGTTCGGCTACACCTTC. This codes for CSATVEFGYTF.

The chain links TRBV9 to TRBJ1-1, with D unresolved. The V end lost 4 bases, the J end lost 3 bases, and 7 bases lay between the germline ends. Germline lookup yields CDR1 SGDLS and CDR2 YYNGEE. The CDR3 totals 12 residues. DNA of the CDR3: TGTGCCAGCAGCAAGACCGACACTGAAGCTTTCTTT. Translation gives CASSKTDTEAFF.

The sample holds many counts of this clonotype. V and J are TRBV28 and TRBJ2-1, with 9 nucleotides matching TRBD2. Trimming removed 4 bases from V and 7 bases from J; junction bases left unmatched: 11. There are 16 residues in the CDR3. In germline, CDR1 is MDHEN, CDR2 SYDVKM. The CDR3 bases are TGTGCCAGCAGTTCCCCGGCTAGCGGGGTTCTGAATGAGCAGTTCTTC. Protein sequence: CASSSPASGVLNEQFF.

This clonotype was seen ten or more times. J is TRBJ1-1 and V is TRBV5-1; TRBD1 is a possible D gene (5 bases). CDR1 and CDR2 from the germline V gene are SGHRS and YFSETQ. The V end was cut by 1 base, the J end by 1 base, with 8 bases between. The CDR3 has 14 amino acids. In DNA form, the CDR3 reads TGCGCCAGCAGCTTGATGCAGGGGAACACTGAAGCTTTCTTT. Residues: CASSLMQGNTEAFF.

The V call is TRBV28, the J call TRBJ1-5, with D possibly being TRBD1 (5 bases). This CDR3 has 20 amino acids. V was pared by 4 bases and J by 1 base, with 26 bases between. Germline V CDR1 and CDR2: MDHEN, SYDVKM. The CDR3 reads CASSSPRRFREGESNQPQHF. CDR3 bases: TGTGCCAGCAGTTCCCCCAGGAGGTTCAGGGAGGGCGAGAGCAATCAGCCCCAGCATTTT.

The J gene is TRBJ2-1, the V gene TRBV5-1; TRBD2 agrees at 9 bases. The junction had 3 bases not matched to a gene; V was cut back by 2 bases and J by 3 bases. The V gene's germline CDR1 is SGHRS and CDR2 YFSETQ. The CDR3 extends over 15 amino acids. The CDR3 sequence: CASSFWTSDYNEQFF. CDR3 DNA: TGCGCCAGCAGCTTTTGGACTAGCGACTACAATGAGCAGTTCTTC.

This clonotype appeared a few times. The gene calls are TRBV7-9 and TRBJ2-4; D gene ambiguous. There are 12 residues in the CDR3. Germline CDR1 is SEHNR and CDR2 is FQNEAQ (reference sequence). V was cut by 8 bases and J by 4 bases, with 9 bases left in between. CDR3 residues: CASVGSKNIQYF. CDR3 in DNA: TGTGCCAGCGTGGGCAGTAAAAACATTCAGTACTTC.

This clonotype was seen at least ten times. In DNA form, the CDR3 reads TGTGCCAGCAGTTACCGTGGGGAGACCCAGTACTTC. It yields the protein CASSYRGETQYF. V gene TRBV6-5 combines with J gene TRBJ2-5; no definite D call. The ends were cut back, 2 bases at V and 5 bases at J, with 6 bases in the middle. Germline loops: CDR1 MNHEY, CDR2 SVGAGI. CDR3 length: 12 amino acids.

Ten or more counts support this clonotype. The chain combines TRBV24-1 with TRBJ2-3; 9 bases line up with TRBD1. V lost 4 bases, J lost 1 base, and 8 bases stayed unmatched. This CDR3 is built from 17 residues. Germline V gene sequence: CDR1 KGHDR, CDR2 SFDVKD. The CDR3 sequence: CATSDVRQGVGTDTQYF. Written as DNA, the CDR3 is TGTGCCACCAGTGACGTTAGACAGGGGGTAGGCACAGATACGCAGTATTTT.

Only a few counts were recorded for this clonotype. J is TRBJ2-7 and V is TRBV28; 11 nucleotides agree with TRBD2. V trimming: 4 bases; J trimming: 3 bases; junction bases outside the gene matches: 11. The V gene's germline CDR1 is MDHEN and CDR2 SYDVKM. The CDR3 consists of 17 residues. The CDR3 reads CASSSPPGLAVYYEQYF. The CDR3 DNA sequence: TGTGCCAGCAGTTCGCCGCCGGGACTAGCGGTTTACTACGAGCAGTACTTC.

Turning to this clonotype: A much larger clone differs by one base, so this may be a read error. The chain combines TRBV9 with TRBJ2-3; 9 bases line up with TRBD1. V lost 0 bases and J lost 3; bases outside the gene matches: 8. The V gene's germline CDR1 is SGDLS and CDR2 YYNGEE. There are 17 residues in the CDR3. This CDR3 reads CASSVADGTGWTDTQYF. The CDR3 nucleotides are TGTGCCAGCAGCGTAGCAGACGGGACAGGGTGGACAGATACGCAGTATTTT. Full variable domain (rest looked up from reference TRBV9 and TRBJ2-3): DSGVTQTPKHLITATGQRVTLRCSPRSGDLSVYWYQQSLDQGLQFLIQYYNGEERAKGNILERFSAQQFPDLHSELNLSSLELGDSALYFCASSVADGTGWTDTQYFGPGTRLTVL.

This clonotype was found a few times. This chain connects TRBV20-1 to TRBJ2-7, with a weak D call TRBD2 (6 bases). Trimming removed 0 bases at V and 5 bases at J, with 14 bases between. Germline CDR1 reads DFQATT; CDR2 reads SNEGSKA (reference sequence). The CDR3 sequence is 14 residues long. CDR3 in amino acids: CSAREGGRQDEQYF. Written as DNA, the CDR3 is TGCAGTGCTAGAGAGGGGGGACGGCAGGACGAGCAGTACTTC.

In this sample, this clonotype turned up many times. The rearrangement links TRBV3-1 to TRBJ2-1, with D perhaps being TRBD1 or TRBD2 (5 bases each). The CDR3 spans 14 residues. The ends were cut back, 8 bases at V and 7 bases at J, with 18 bases in the middle. CDR1 and CDR2 (germline): LGHDT, YNNKEL (reference sequence). In DNA form, the CDR3 reads TGTGCCAGCTGGCCGAGGGGAGCTGGGAATGAGCAGTTCTTC. Protein sequence: CASWPRGAGNEQFF.

With respect to this clonotype: This clone may be a read error of a much larger clone one base away. The chain couples TRBV7-9 to TRBJ2-7; tentative D call: TRBD2 (5 bases). Deletions cut 2 bases from V and 5 bases from J, with 10 bases between. The germline gives CDR1 SEHNR, CDR2 FQNEAQ (reference sequence). The CDR3 length is 13 residues. CDR3 bases: TGTGCCAGCAGCTTAATGTCGGGGAACGAGCAGTACTTC. It specifies CASSLMSGNEQYF.

With regard to this clonotype: A much larger clone lies one base from this, so it may be a read error. The chain links TRBV12-3 or TRBV12-4 to TRBJ1-5; 7 nucleotides line up with TRBD1. V dropped 8 bases and J dropped 1; count of bases not matched to a gene: 8. CDR3 length equals 15 residues. Here the CDR3 reads CASRPPGGSNQPQHF. The CDR3 coding sequence is TGTGCCAGCCGACCCCCAGGGGGAAGCAATCAGCCCCAGCATTTT.

This clonotype showed up many times. The chain carries TRBV6-6 and TRBJ1-4; D is undetermined. CDR1 is MNHNY, CDR2 SVGAGI, per germline (reference sequence). Trimming shortened V by 10 bases and J by 0 bases, and 9 bases separated the two germline ends. The CDR3 is made up of 13 amino acids. This chain's CDR3 is CAISGSTNEKLFF. The CDR3 nucleotides read TGTGCCATCTCGGGGTCAACTAATGAAAAACTGTTTTTT.

The V and J genes are TRBV29-1 and TRBJ2-1; D not certain. V shed 4 bases and J shed 4 bases, with 14 bases lying between them. Germline V CDR1 and CDR2: SQVTM, ANQGSEA. The CDR3 sequence is 14 residues long. The CDR3, as DNA: TGCAGCGTTGGCCCTCTAGGCCCTTACAATGAGCAGTTCTTC. This translates into CSVGPLGPYNEQFF.

This clonotype was found many times. The chain joins TRBV5-1 to TRBJ1-1; no clear D gene. Germline assignment: CDR1 SGHRS and CDR2 YFSETQ. The length of the CDR3 is 11 residues. Trimming removed 7 bases at V and 1 base at J, with 5 bases between. CDR3 residues: CASVGNTEAFF. DNA of the CDR3: TGCGCCAGCGTCGGGAACACTGAAGCTTTCTTT.

As to this clonotype: A much larger clone sits a single nucleotide away, making a read error possible. The chain is built from TRBV20-1 and TRBJ2-1, with 16 nucleotides matching TRBD2. CDR1 is DFQATT and CDR2 is SNEGSKA in the germline V gene (reference sequence). The V and J ends lost 4 bases and 5 bases, in that order; junction bases with no gene match: 8. The CDR3 has 17 residues. The CDR3 DNA is TGCAGTGCTATAATCAGGGGACTAGCGGGAGGGCACAATGAGCAGTTCTTC. It translates to CSAIIRGLAGGHNEQFF.

This clonotype was detected ten times or more. This chain links TRBV20-1 with TRBJ2-4; a weak D match, TRBD2 (6 bases). Looked up from germline, CDR1 is DFQATT and CDR2 is SNEGSKA (reference sequence). CDR3 length equals 14 residues. Between the trimmed V and J ends, which lost 6 bases and 4 bases, there was a span of 16 bases. The CDR3 DNA sequence: TGCAGTGCAGGGCTAGGACGGGGGAAAAACATTCAGTACTTC. This encodes CSAGLGRGKNIQYF.

This clonotype was counted ten times or more. The gene calls are TRBV4-3 and TRBJ2-1; 12 bases are shared with TRBD2. This CDR3 region has 17 residues. CDR1 is LGHNA and CDR2 is YSLEER in the germline V gene. With V trimmed by 0 bases and J by 5 bases, 5 bases remained unmatched. This CDR3 is CASSQEQGLAGNNEQFF. The CDR3 DNA reads as TGCGCCAGCAGCCAAGAACAGGGACTAGCGGGTAACAATGAGCAGTTCTTC.

This chain links TRBV20-1 with TRBJ2-2; 7 positions match TRBD1. The J segment lost 3 bases and the V segment lost 5 bases, leaving 3 bases of the junction unmatched. Per the germline V gene, CDR1 is DFQATT and CDR2 is SNEGSKA (reference sequence). The CDR3 spans 13 residues. CDR3 nucleotide sequence: TGCAGTGCTGATAGGGGGCACACCGGGGAGCTGTTTTTT. It encodes CSADRGHTGELFF.

At least ten counts were recorded for this clonotype. The chain carries TRBV7-9 and TRBJ1-5, with D possibly TRBD1 on 5 matching bases. Trimming pared 4 bases from V and 11 bases from J, leaving 21 bases between. Germline values: CDR1 SEHNR, CDR2 FQNEAQ (reference sequence). The CDR3 is 15 amino acids. The DNA for the CDR3 is TGTGCCAGCAGCTCATTCCGGGGGGGGACGAACGCCCAGCATTTT. Translating gives CASSSFRGGTNAQHF. Supplemented by reference TRBV7-9 and TRBJ1-5, the full variable domain reads DTGVSQNPRHKITKRGQNVTFRCDPISEHNRLYWYRQTLGQGPEFLTYFQNEAQLEKSRLLSDRFSAERPKGSFSTLEIQRTEQGDSAMYLCASSSFRGGTNAQHFGDGTRLSIL.

V usage is TRBV20-1 and J usage is TRBJ2-7; possibly TRBD1 for D (6 bases). This CDR3 region has 14 residues. CDR1 is DFQATT, CDR2 SNEGSKA, per germline (reference sequence). CDR3 sequence reads: CSWAAGGASYEQYF. The CDR3 DNA reads as TGCAGCTGGGCCGCTGGGGGCGCCTCCTACGAGCAGTACTTC.

In this sample, this clonotype turned up many times. This chain connects TRBV15 to TRBJ2-7; TRBD1 matches 10 bases. V was clipped by 5 bases and J by 5 bases; unmatched bases: 9. From germline, CDR1 is LNHNV and CDR2 YYDKDF (reference sequence). The CDR3 is 15 amino acids. CDR3 in amino acids: CATSVSPGTGDEQYF. CDR3 DNA sequence: TGTGCCACCAGCGTAAGTCCCGGGACAGGGGACGAGCAGTACTTC.

The table lists this clonotype with many counts. This chain connects TRBV4-3 to TRBJ2-2, with 7 nucleotides matching TRBD1. The CDR3 is 13 amino acids. Per germline, CDR1 LGHNA and CDR2 YSLEER. The ends lost 3 bases at V and 6 bases at J; junction bases unmatched: 1. The DNA for the CDR3 is TGCGCCAGCAGCCACGGGACAGCCGGGGAGCTGTTTTTT. Protein: CASSHGTAGELFF.

The table lists this clonotype with many counts. This chain uses TRBV20-1 with TRBJ1-5; 7 nucleotides line up with TRBD1. This CDR3 region has 13 residues. Germline CDR1 reads DFQATT; CDR2 reads SNEGSKA (reference sequence). Unmatched junction bases numbered 5, after V lost 3 bases and J lost 6 bases. CDR3 amino acids: CSASRQGGQPQHF. Here the CDR3 DNA reads TGCAGTGCTAGTCGACAGGGCGGTCAGCCCCAGCATTTT.

V and J are TRBV12-3 or TRBV12-4 and TRBJ2-3; weak D call: TRBD1 (6 bases). The CDR3 has 17 amino acids. With 3 bases removed from V and 4 bases from J, the gap between germline ends came to 20 bases. In nucleotides, the CDR3 is TGTGCCAGCAGTTTCGACCCCGGGACAAGACCCTCAGATACGCAGTATTTT. Its translation is CASSFDPGTRPSDTQYF.

This clonotype was found a few times. The chain employs TRBV12-3 or TRBV12-4 and TRBJ1-1; D is possibly TRBD1 (5 bases). V dropped 3 bases and J dropped 3 bases, with 23 bases sitting between them. The CDR3 is 18 residues long. CDR3 in amino acids: CASSFPPFTRDEDTEAFF. In nucleotides, the CDR3 is TGTGCCAGCAGTTTCCCCCCATTTACCAGGGATGAGGACACTGAAGCTTTCTTT.

This clonotype has ten or more counts. This rearrangement joins TRBV4-3 to TRBJ1-2; D is unclear. The CDR3 runs 14 residues. Deletions cut 3 bases from V and 7 bases from J, with 15 bases between. Per the germline V gene, CDR1 is LGHNA and CDR2 is YSLEER. The chain's CDR3 is CASSQGLLSGGYTF. As DNA, the CDR3 is TGCGCCAGCAGCCAGGGCCTCTTATCAGGTGGCTACACCTTC.

The chain has TRBV5-4 and TRBJ2-5; tentatively, D is TRBD2 (6 bases). The germline V gene encodes CDR1 SGHNT and CDR2 YYREEE (reference sequence). Trimming removed 10 bases at V and 5 bases at J, with 12 bases between. The CDR3 is 11 residues long. The CDR3, as DNA: TGTGCCGGGGGGTTCGGGGAGACCCAGTACTTC. The encoded protein is CAGGFGETQYF.

This clonotype was observed many times. The chain couples TRBV20-1 to TRBJ2-5, with TRBD2 identical over 9 bases. Looked up from germline, CDR1 is DFQATT and CDR2 is SNEGSKA (reference sequence). V lost 4 bases, J lost 2 bases, and 2 bases stayed unmatched. There are 13 residues in the CDR3. The CDR3 bases are TGCAGTGCTACGCGGGAGGGGCAAGAGACCCAGTACTTC. Its translation is CSATREGQETQYF.